These T cell receptor beta chains were read from a single sample in a study of blood T cell repertoires in COVID-19. Only in-frame clones appear in the TCRdb table, and some are missing; sequencing was by immunoSEQ multiplex PCR. The sample has roughly 150,000 clones, around four fifths seen once. The source material was peripheral blood. These receptors were taken from a woman aged 70-85 years who had recovered from COVID-19. Both conserved end residues are part of each CDR3. D genes are given only for firm matches. Part of the rows lack a size; the others show once, few, many or a class for expanded clones.

v_gene,d_gene,j_gene,abundance,CDR3aa,CDR3nt
TRBV12-5,NA,TRBJ1-6,NA,CASGLASTGSPYNSPLHF,TGTGCTAGTGGTTTGGCCTCCACAGGGAGTCCCTATAATTCACCCCTCCACTTT
TRBV4-2,NA,TRBJ1-2,NA,CASSQAQGSNYGYTF,TGTGCCAGCAGCCAAGCCCAGGGATCTAACTATGGCTACACCTTC
TRBV27,TRBD1,TRBJ2-2,few,CASSLGGDRGLPGELFF,TGTGCCAGCAGCTTGGGGGGGGACAGGGGTCTCCCCGGGGAGCTGTTTTTT
TRBV5-4,TRBD1,TRBJ2-2,NA,CASSGAGTGTTGELFF,TGTGCCAGCAGCGGTGCCGGGACAGGGACCACCGGGGAGCTGTTTTTT
TRBV20-1,NA,TRBJ2-1,NA,CSASIWLAIDNEQFF,TGCAGTGCTAGTATTTGGCTAGCTATCGACAATGAGCAGTTCTTC
TRBV24-1,NA,TRBJ2-1,NA,CATSDPGRQAPFF,TGTGCCACCAGTGACCCCGGGCGACAGGCGCCGTTCTTC
TRBV6-2/TRBV6-3,NA,TRBJ1-2,once,CASSLLGGGRDYGYTF,TGTGCCAGCAGCCTCCTGGGGGGGGGCAGGGACTATGGCTACACCTTC
TRBV3-1/TRBV3-2,NA,TRBJ1-1,NA,CASSQRDRNTEAFF,TGTGCCAGCAGCCAACGAGACAGGAACACTGAAGCTTTCTTT
TRBV12-3/TRBV12-4,TRBD1,TRBJ1-1,NA,CASRPTGGTEAFF,TGTGCCAGCAGGCCGACAGGGGGCACTGAAGCTTTCTTT
TRBV6-6,TRBD1,TRBJ1-4,NA,CASFPGQDNEKLFF,TGTGCCAGCTTCCCTGGACAGGATAATGAAAAACTGTTTTTT
TRBV6-4,TRBD2,TRBJ2-6,NA,CASSPRGVGANVLTF,TGTGCCAGCAGCCCCCGGGGGGTGGGGGCCAACGTCCTGACTTTC
TRBV11-3,NA,TRBJ1-1,NA,CASSLGGRDTEAFF,TGTGCCAGCAGCCTCGGTGGCCGGGACACTGAAGCTTTCTTT
TRBV6-5,TRBD2,TRBJ2-3,NA,CATGRGDTQYF,TGTGCCACCGGGAGGGGAGATACGCAGTATTTT
TRBV4-3,TRBD2,TRBJ2-7,NA,CASSQGLAPTYEQYF,TGCGCCAGCAGCCAAGGACTAGCGCCCACCTACGAGCAGTACTTC
TRBV11-2,NA,TRBJ1-2,NA,CASTVRRGYTF,TGTGCCAGCACCGTTAGGAGGGGCTACACCTTC
TRBV4-1,NA,TRBJ1-5,NA,CASSQDTVLPQHF,TGCGCCAGCAGCCAAGATACGGTTCTGCCCCAGCATTTT
TRBV6-6,NA,TRBJ2-5,NA,CASSLLQGEGTQYF,TGTGCCAGCAGCCTATTACAGGGCGAGGGGACCCAGTACTTC
TRBV3-1/TRBV3-2,NA,TRBJ2-5,NA,CASTPPGLETQYF,TGTGCCAGCACCCCCCCCGGGTTGGAGACCCAGTACTTC
TRBV28,TRBD1,TRBJ1-4,NA,CASSYDLTGGATNEKLFF,TGTGCCAGCAGTTATGATTTAACAGGGGGCGCAACTAATGAAAAACTGTTTTTT
TRBV5-1,TRBD1,TRBJ2-7,few,CASSPQTGDEQYF,TGCGCCAGCAGCCCCCAAACAGGGGACGAGCAGTACTTC
TRBV7-3,NA,TRBJ1-1,few,CASSLAGNTEAFF,TGTGCCAGCAGCTTAGCCGGGAACACTGAAGCTTTCTTT
TRBV29-1,NA,TRBJ1-1,NA,CSVALNTEAFF,TGCAGCGTTGCCCTTAACACTGAAGCTTTCTTT
TRBV6-2/TRBV6-3,TRBD1,TRBJ2-7,NA,CASSYSGTTGVPYEQYF,TGTGCCAGCAGTTACTCGGGGACGACAGGGGTCCCCTACGAGCAGTACTTC
TRBV5-1,TRBD1,TRBJ1-2,few,CASSWDSPGDGYTF,TGCGCCAGCAGCTGGGACAGCCCAGGGGATGGCTACACCTTC
TRBV11-3,TRBD2,TRBJ2-1,NA,CASSLGSGGAAYNEQFF,TGTGCCAGCAGCTTGGGTAGCGGGGGGGCCGCCTACAATGAGCAGTTCTTC
TRBV12-3/TRBV12-4,NA,TRBJ1-1,NA,CASSLDIGEAFF,TGTGCCAGCAGCTTGGACATCGGGGAAGCTTTCTTT
TRBV19,NA,TRBJ2-1,NA,CASSTQFNEQFF,TGTGCCAGTAGTACCCAATTCAATGAGCAGTTCTTC
TRBV5-5,TRBD1,TRBJ1-1,NA,CASSPGQGARTEAFF,TGTGCCAGCAGCCCCGGTCAGGGGGCGAGGACTGAAGCTTTCTTT